Shown below are 21 T cell receptor beta chains from a single sample sequenced in a study of CD8 T cells in Susac syndrome. RNA in amounts of roughly 0.5 to 1 ug was reverse transcribed with random hexamers. In TCRdb, the immunoSEQ multiplex PCR reads were re-called with MiXCR into one record per CDR3 protein. This table has approximately 160,000 distinct CDR3 sequences, approximately 94% appearing once. Material: CD4+ T cells from PBMCs. These receptors came from a human donor with multiple sclerosis.

The V and J genes are TRBV18 and TRBJ1-1; possible D gene TRBD1, 5 bases. Germline V gene data show CDR1 as KGHSH and CDR2 as LQKENI. This CDR3 spans 15 amino acids. Trimming took off 3 bases at V and 1 base at J, with 12 bases between the two ends. The CDR3 DNA reads TGTGCCAGCTCACCGGAAGGGGCTGGGAACACTGAAGCTTTCTTT. Protein sequence: CASSPEGAGNTEAFF. The variable domain in full, completed from reference TRBV18 and TRBJ1-1, reads NAGVMQNPRHLVRRRGQEARLRCSPMKGHSHVYWYRQLPEEGLKFMVYLQKENIIDESGMPKERFSAEFPKEGPSILRIQQVVRGDSAAYFCASSPEGAGNTEAFFGQGTRLTVV.

The rearrangement uses TRBV7-8 and TRBJ2-7; 7 positions match TRBD1. Looked up from germline, CDR1 is SGHVS and CDR2 is FQNEAQ. This CDR3 spans 16 amino acids. With 4 bases clipped from V and 0 bases from J, the junction kept 9 bases outside the gene matches. For the CDR3, the DNA is TGTGCCAGCAGCTCTAGAGGGGGCAGGAGCTCCTACGAGCAGTACTTC. Encoded protein: CASSSRGGRSSYEQYF.

The J gene is TRBJ2-1, the V gene TRBV3-1, with D perhaps matching TRBD1 or TRBD2 (5 bases each). This CDR3 contains 15 residues. CDR1 and CDR2 (germline): LGHDT, YNNKEL (reference sequence). V was cut by 8 bases and J by 6 bases, with 20 bases left in between. This CDR3 is CASRSGPTRSNEQFF. DNA for the CDR3: TGTGCCAGCCGATCGGGGCCCACGAGGAGCAATGAGCAGTTCTTC.

The chain couples TRBV6-4 to TRBJ2-5; 9 nucleotides align to TRBD1. J lost 10 bases, V lost 6 bases, and 6 bases had no gene match. This CDR3 is 12 amino acids long. The germline V gene has CDR1 MRHNA and CDR2 SNTAGT. The CDR3 DNA reads TGTGCCAGCAGAGGGGGACAGGGAATCCAGTACTTC. Translated, it gives CASRGGQGIQYF.

V usage is TRBV7-9 and J usage is TRBJ2-3, with 10 positions matching TRBD2. V was pared by 6 bases and J by 0 bases, with 6 bases of the junction left unmatched. Per germline, CDR1 SEHNR and CDR2 FQNEAQ (reference sequence). CDR3 size: 16 residues. CDR3: CASSSTSGASTDTQYF. The CDR3 DNA sequence: TGTGCCAGCAGTTCAACTAGCGGGGCTAGCACAGATACGCAGTATTTT.

V is TRBV7-2 and J is TRBJ1-3, with D uncertain. The CDR3 is 15 residues long. Trimming stripped 3 bases from V and 2 bases from J, with 11 bases between. Germline loops: CDR1 SGHTA, CDR2 FQGNSA. Written as DNA, the CDR3 is TGTGCCAGCAGCTTTATGTCGAATCCTGGAAACACCATATATTTT. It encodes CASSFMSNPGNTIYF.

This chain connects TRBV7-2 to TRBJ2-3, with D perhaps TRBD1 (6 bases). This CDR3 comprises 14 residues. Germline assignment: CDR1 SGHTA and CDR2 FQGNSA. Trimming left V 5 bases short and J 2 bases short, with 11 bases between. The CDR3, as DNA: TGTGCCAGCAGCCCAAGGACAGCCACAGATACGCAGTATTTT. Translated: CASSPRTATDTQYF.

V usage is TRBV20-1 and J usage is TRBJ2-5, with D perhaps assigned TRBD1 or TRBD2 (6 bases each). This CDR3 comprises 14 residues. Germline V gene lookup returns CDR1 DFQATT and CDR2 SNEGSKA (reference sequence). Trimming pared 3 bases from V and 3 bases from J, leaving 14 bases between. The CDR3 coding sequence is TGCAGTGCTAGGAGGGGGGCCGCCAAAGAGACCCAGTACTTC. Its protein is CSARRGAAKETQYF.

The CDR3 protein is CAWSVGLGTTDTQYF. DNA of the CDR3: TGTGCCTGGAGTGTTGGGCTAGGAACCACAGATACGCAGTATTTT. The V gene is TRBV30, the J gene TRBJ2-3; D is unresolved. V was clipped by 0 bases and J by 2 bases, with 12 bases between them. The CDR3 has 15 amino acids. Germline CDR1 is GTSNPN and CDR2 is SVGIG (reference sequence).

This chain joins TRBV29-1 and TRBJ2-3; 7 nucleotides line up with TRBD2. Per the germline V gene, CDR1 is SQVTM and CDR2 is ANQGSEA. CDR3 length: 14 amino acids. V was clipped by 3 bases and J by 2 bases; unmatched bases: 5. CDR3 amino acids: CSVDDGGYTDTQYF. The CDR3 DNA reads as TGCAGCGTTGACGACGGGGGGTACACAGATACGCAGTATTTT.

CDR3 nucleotides: TGCGCCAGCAGCCAAGGGTTCTCCCCCGCGACCTACAATGAGCAGTTCTTC. Encoded protein: CASSQGFSPATYNEQFF. The rearrangement links TRBV4-3 to TRBJ2-1; D is undetermined. Germline CDR1 and CDR2: LGHNA and YSLEER. V was clipped by 1 base and J by 2 bases, with 15 bases between them. The CDR3 length is 17 residues.

CDR3 region: CASSGTRRYGYTF. CDR3 sequence (DNA): TGTGCCAGCAGTGGGACGCGACGATATGGCTACACCTTC. The genes are TRBV12-3 or TRBV12-4 and TRBJ1-2; a possible D gene is TRBD1 (5 bases). The CDR3 extends over 13 amino acids. V was clipped by 5 bases and J by 5 bases, with 12 bases between them.

J is TRBJ1-3 and V is TRBV3-1; 12 bases fit TRBD1. The CDR3 length is 16 residues. The V gene end was trimmed by 5 bases and the J gene end by 3 bases; junction bases not matched to a gene: 5. Germline values: CDR1 LGHDT, CDR2 YNNKEL (reference sequence). In nucleotides, the CDR3 is TGTGCCAGCAGCTCCGGGACAGGGGGCTATGGAAACACCATATATTTT. This encodes CASSSGTGGYGNTIYF. Combining the CDR3 with reference TRBV3-1 and TRBJ1-3 gives the whole variable domain DTAVSQTPKYLVTQMGNDKSIKCEQNLGHDTMYWYKQDSKKFLKIMFSYNNKELIINETVPNRFSPKSPDKAHLNLHINSLELGDSAVYFCASSSGTGGYGNTIYFGEGSWLTVV.

The chain carries TRBV12-5 and TRBJ1-1; D remains ambiguous. V lost 2 bases and J 0 bases, leaving 19 bases between the germline ends. The CDR3 extends over 18 amino acids. CDR1 and CDR2 from the germline V gene are LGHNT and FRNRAP. CDR3 nucleotides: TGTGCTAGTGGTTTGTTCACGCTTGGGCGACGGTTGAACACTGAAGCTTTCTTT. It codes for CASGLFTLGRRLNTEAFF.

The chain is built from TRBV12-3 or TRBV12-4 and TRBJ1-2; D unclear. V dropped 5 bases and J dropped 8 bases, with 15 bases sitting between them. The CDR3 covers 13 residues. CDR3 DNA: TGTGCCAGCAGTCTCCTGCGGGAGCGAGGCTACACCTTC. As protein: CASSLLRERGYTF.

The V and J genes are TRBV7-9 and TRBJ2-3, with a tentative D call TRBD2 (6 bases). The V gene's germline CDR1 is SEHNR and CDR2 FQNEAQ (reference sequence). V lost 2 bases and J 0 bases, leaving 12 bases between the germline ends. The CDR3 contains 16 residues. CDR3 residues: CASSLPRGLSTDTQYF. The CDR3 region has the DNA TGTGCCAGCAGCTTACCTAGAGGACTAAGCACAGATACGCAGTATTTT.

This sequence joins TRBV4-3 and TRBJ2-6; D is uncertain. The V gene's germline CDR1 is LGHNA and CDR2 YSLEER. V dropped 6 bases and J dropped 4 bases, with 13 bases sitting between them. This CDR3 is built from 15 residues. CDR3 coding DNA: TGCGCCAGCAGTCTGGACGTACCCGGGGCCAACGTCCTGACTTTC. It yields the protein CASSLDVPGANVLTF.

J is TRBJ1-2 and V is TRBV30; no firm D call. Germline CDR1 and CDR2: GTSNPN and SVGIG (reference sequence). The length of the CDR3 is 12 residues. V was pared by 2 bases and J by 0 bases, with 4 bases between. The CDR3 spells CAWSRANYGYTF. In nucleotides, the CDR3 is TGTGCCTGGAGTCGAGCTAACTATGGCTACACCTTC. The entire variable domain, with the rest obtained from reference TRBV30 and TRBJ1-2, is as follows: SQTIHQWPATLVQPVGSPLSLECTVEGTSNPNLYWYRQAAGRGLQLLFYSVGIGQISSEVPQNLSASRPQDRQFILSSKKLLLSDSGFYLCAWSRANYGYTFGSGTRLTVV.

The chain uses TRBV5-1 and TRBJ2-1; D is possibly TRBD1 or TRBD2 (6 bases each). Trimming stripped 3 bases from V and 10 bases from J, with 14 bases between. The CDR3 extends over 13 amino acids. Looked up from germline, CDR1 is SGHRS and CDR2 is YFSETQ. The CDR3 sequence is CASSSRGDGEQFF. The CDR3 nucleotides read TGCGCCAGCAGCTCGAGGGGGGACGGCGAGCAGTTCTTC.

The rearrangement joins TRBV5-4 to TRBJ1-1, with D possibly being TRBD1 (5 bases). Germline-derived CDR1 and CDR2 are SGHNT and YYREEE (reference sequence). V was clipped by 1 base and J by 3 bases, with 10 bases between them. The CDR3 has 14 residues. CDR3 protein: CASSLPQAYTEAFF. Written as DNA, the CDR3 is TGTGCCAGCAGCTTGCCACAGGCTTACACTGAAGCTTTCTTT.

The chain has TRBV10-3 and TRBJ2-3; 9 nucleotides agree with TRBD2. V trimming: 7 bases; J trimming: 1 base; junction bases outside the gene matches: 3. The CDR3 length is 14 residues. Per germline, CDR1 ENHRY and CDR2 SYGVKD. CDR3 sequence reads: CAITASGGTDTQYF. Written as DNA, the CDR3 is TGTGCCATCACAGCTAGCGGGGGCACAGATACGCAGTATTTT.